These 6 T cell receptor beta chains were all obtained from the same sample, sequenced in a study of shared clonotypes between healthy human individuals. Data came from immunoSEQ multiplex PCR; TCRdb stores just in-frame clones and leaves some out. The sample contains more than 2 million clones, nearly 97% of which appear only once. Source material: naive CD4+ T cells sorted from blood. The subset was: CD45RA+ positively selected. Receptors originate from a man between 18 and 35 years old in good health.

The rearrangement links TRBV9 to TRBJ1-6, with 10 positions matching TRBD1. The CDR3 contains 16 residues. The V segment lost 1 base and the J segment 10 bases; nucleotides outside the gene matches: 8. Germline values: CDR1 SGDLS, CDR2 YYNGEE. The CDR3 nucleotides read TGTGCCAGCAGCGTAAGTCCGGGACAGGGGTCCTCACCCCTCCACTTT. Translated, it gives CASSVSPGQGSSPLHF.

This clone is a singleton in its sample. J is TRBJ1-2 and V is TRBV6-1; TRBD1 matches 7 bases. The CDR3 spans 14 residues. V shed 4 bases, J shed 8 bases, and the junction held 10 bases outside the gene matches. Germline V lookup: CDR1 MNHNS, CDR2 SASEGT. The CDR3: CASSARDRDGGYTF. The CDR3 region has the DNA TGTGCCAGCAGTGCCCGAGACAGGGACGGCGGCTACACCTTC.

The rearrangement links TRBV7-9 to TRBJ2-2; no definite D call. V lost 2 bases to trimming and J lost 0 bases, with 10 bases between them. Germline assignment: CDR1 SEHNR and CDR2 FQNEAQ (reference sequence). The CDR3 has 16 amino acids. The CDR3 loop reads CASSLLRSPNTGELFF. The CDR3 nucleotides are TGTGCCAGCAGCTTACTGCGGAGCCCGAACACCGGGGAGCTGTTTTTT. Full variable domain (rest looked up from reference TRBV7-9 and TRBJ2-2): DTGVSQNPRHKITKRGQNVTFRCDPISEHNRLYWYRQTLGQGPEFLTYFQNEAQLEKSRLLSDRFSAERPKGSFSTLEIQRTEQGDSAMYLCASSLLRSPNTGELFFGEGSRLTVL.

The V call is TRBV10-3, the J call TRBJ1-6, with no clear D. This CDR3 is 15 amino acids long. The germline V gene encodes CDR1 ENHRY and CDR2 SYGVKD. With 4 bases removed from V and 9 bases from J, the gap between germline ends came to 16 bases. CDR3 in amino acids: CAISGSTAGGSPLHF. The CDR3 region has the DNA TGTGCCATCAGTGGTTCGACGGCAGGCGGTTCACCCCTCCACTTT.

This clone was observed once. The chain joins TRBV10-3 to TRBJ2-2; 7 nucleotides agree with TRBD1. Per the germline V gene, CDR1 is ENHRY and CDR2 is SYGVKD. The CDR3 covers 15 residues. The V gene end was trimmed by 7 bases and the J gene end by 0 bases; junction bases not matched to a gene: 5. CDR3 region: CAINRQGPNTGELFF. The CDR3 region has the DNA TGTGCCATCAATCGACAGGGCCCGAACACCGGGGAGCTGTTTTTT.

The V call is TRBV7-2, the J call TRBJ2-7; 8 bases are shared with TRBD2. The ends lost 2 bases at V and 3 bases at J; junction bases unmatched: 15. This CDR3 has 18 amino acids. Germline V gene data show CDR1 as SGHTA and CDR2 as FQGNSA. CDR3 DNA: TGTGCCAGCAGCTTACGGGGCGTCTCAGCGGGAGTTAGCTACGAGCAGTACTTC. The encoded protein is CASSLRGVSAGVSYEQYF.